Listed here is a single T cell receptor (beta chain). Data came from immunoSEQ multiplex PCR; TCRdb stores just in-frame clones and leaves some out. The sample includes tens of thousands of clones, 81% seen only once; the top ten take 13%. Cells were sorted from thawed PBMC rested overnight and stained with GMM-loaded CD1B tetramer, viability dye and anti-CD3. C32 glucose monomycolate from Rhodococcus equi was loaded onto the CD1B tetramers. V shed 5 bases and J 6 bases; nucleotides not matched to a gene: 3. Germline lookup yields CDR1 LNHDA and CDR2 SQIVND (reference sequence). This CDR3 has 13 residues. This sample was taken from a study of T cells in tuberculosis. Points from the study as a whole: T cells binding CD1B-GMM tetramer weakly possibly escaped the sort.

The chain couples TRBV19 to TRBJ2-7; TRBD1 matches 11 bases. The sample was CD1b-GMM tetramer-negative cells sorted from PBMCs. The source is an adult woman with latent tuberculosis. The CDR3 spells CASSGGTGGEQYF. The CDR3 coding sequence is TGTGCCAGTAGTGGCGGGACAGGGGGCGAGCAGTACTTC.